This paragraph reports one T cell receptor (beta chain). Its antigen is undetermined. The record originates from a study of cytomegalovirus exposure and HLA in healthy donors. General observations from the study: The study put some 150 TCR beta chains on its list as cytomegalovirus-associated.

Libraries were prepared by immunoSEQ multiplex PCR; TCRdb keeps only in-frame clonotypes and omits some of them. Counted here are some 90,000 clones, around 85% occurring once; the ten biggest clones make up roughly 3.7%. The CDR3 sequence is 17 residues long. Germline CDR1 and CDR2: LGHNA and YSLEER. With 4 bases removed from V and 6 bases from J, the gap between germline ends came to 21 bases. The source material was PBMCs. The chain joins TRBV4-3 to TRBJ2-2, with D perhaps TRBD1 (5 bases). The TCR sequence derives from a woman aged 25-40 years in good health and CMV-seronegative. The DNA of the CDR3 is TGCGCCAGCAGCCCCCAGCAGCTCCGGAAAGGGGCCGGGGAGCTGTTTTTT. As protein: CASSPQQLRKGAGELFF.